Below, 30 T cell receptor beta chains from the same sample are listed, as sequenced in a study of spatial heterogeneity in lung cancer. Study findings and constraints: Tumors with more nonsynonymous mutations had more expanded intratumoral alpha and beta TCRs.

Their specific antigens are unknown. MiXCR, applied by TCRdb to the 5' RACE reads, yields one record per CDR3 protein. The sample holds 17,000 or so distinct CDR3 sequences, 5% to 7.5% seen once. Time point described: sample taken at primary tumor resection. Source: lung tumor tissue, taken at surgery. These receptor sequences come from a male donor with early-stage non-small cell lung cancer.

This clonotype showed up many times. Because this beta chain is a stray read in a library intended to capture alpha chains, its abundance should not be given much weight. CDR3 sequence: CASSLALTGQETQYF. The CDR3 region has the DNA TGTGCCAGCAGTTTAGCGCTAACGGGGCAAGAGACCCAGTACTTC. V usage is TRBV12-3 or TRBV12-4 and J usage is TRBJ2-5; the D gene is possibly TRBD2 (5 bases). This CDR3 comprises 15 residues. V was trimmed by 0 bases and J by 2 bases, leaving 10 bases between them.

As to this clonotype: Since it is a stray read in a library aimed at alpha chains, this beta chain has a size that is not meaningful. The chain couples TRBV11-2 to TRBJ2-7; D gene unclear. The CDR3 consists of 11 residues. V was cut by 1 base and J by 6 bases, with 4 bases left in between. Germline-derived CDR1 and CDR2 are SGHAT and FQNNGV. The CDR3 coding sequence is TGTGCCAGCAGCTTAGTTCTCGAGCAGTACTTC. This translates into CASSLVLEQYF.

The table lists this clonotype with many counts. This beta chain turned up in a library designed for alpha chains; as an off-target read, its abundance says little. J is TRBJ2-7 and V is TRBV10-3; TRBD2 is a possible D gene (6 bases). There are 14 residues in the CDR3. The V gene's germline CDR1 is ENHRY and CDR2 SYGVKD. V was pared by 0 bases and J by 4 bases, with 10 bases between. This CDR3 reads CAISESIAEYEQYF. The CDR3 bases are TGTGCCATCAGTGAGTCGATAGCGGAGTACGAGCAGTACTTC.

This clonotype was recorded at least ten times. Because this beta chain is a stray read in a library intended to capture alpha chains, its abundance should not be given much weight. The chain links TRBV6-2 or TRBV6-3 to TRBJ2-5, with TRBD2 identical over 13 bases. This CDR3 spans 15 amino acids. The junction had 7 bases not matched to a gene; V was cut back by 5 bases and J by 7 bases. CDR1 MNHEY and CDR2 SVGEGT come from the germline V gene. The CDR3 nucleotides read TGTGCCAGCAGTACGGGACTAGCGGGGCGCGGGACCCAGTACTTC. Translation: CASSTGLAGRGTQYF.

In its sample, this clonotype was seen many times. Being off target in a library aimed at alpha chains, this beta chain has a size of little meaning. The chain employs TRBV7-9 and TRBJ1-1; the D gene is possibly TRBD1 (6 bases). Germline CDR1 and CDR2: SEHNR and FQNEAQ (reference sequence). Trimming stripped 1 base from V and 0 bases from J, with 9 bases between. This CDR3 contains 15 residues. CDR3 sequence: CASSLVGGVNTEAFF. DNA of the CDR3: TGTGCCAGCAGCTTAGTTGGGGGCGTGAACACTGAAGCTTTCTTT.

The sample holds many counts of this clonotype. The library was prepared for alpha chains; this beta chain is a stray read, so its frequency means little. The chain has TRBV30 and TRBJ1-1; 11 nucleotides align to TRBD1. The CDR3 length is 19 residues. The trim removed 0 bases at V and 12 bases at J, leaving 24 bases unmatched. Germline V gene lookup returns CDR1 GTSNPN and CDR2 SVGIG (reference sequence). The CDR3 here is CAWSVGIARDRGTLGTTFF. DNA of the CDR3: TGTGCCTGGAGTGTAGGAATTGCTAGGGACAGGGGGACCCTCGGGACGACTTTCTTT.

Of note for this clonotype: This beta chain is an off-target read within a library intended for alpha chains, so its frequency means little. The V and J genes are TRBV7-9 and TRBJ2-7; D could derive from TRBD1 or TRBD2 (5 bases each). The CDR3 contains 14 residues. Trimming shortened V by 3 bases and J by 5 bases, and 14 bases separated the two germline ends. Germline V gives CDR1 SEHNR, CDR2 FQNEAQ (reference sequence). The CDR3 DNA sequence: TGTGCCAGCAGCTTGGGGACCCGGGTCCACGAGCAGTACTTC. Protein product: CASSLGTRVHEQYF. Filled out from reference TRBV7-9 and TRBJ2-7, the complete variable domain reads DTGVSQNPRHKITKRGQNVTFRCDPISEHNRLYWYRQTLGQGPEFLTYFQNEAQLEKSRLLSDRFSAERPKGSFSTLEIQRTEQGDSAMYLCASSLGTRVHEQYFGPGTRLTVT.

This clonotype was observed at least ten times. A library made for alpha chains picked up this beta chain off target, so its size means little. This rearrangement joins TRBV9 to TRBJ2-7; weak D call: TRBD2 (5 bases). CDR3 length: 14 amino acids. Trimming removed 4 bases from V and 0 bases from J, with 11 bases in between. The V gene's germline CDR1 is SGDLS and CDR2 YYNGEE. The CDR3 nucleotides are TGTGCCAGCAGCCTAGGAGGCAGCTCCTACGAGCAGTACTTC. It specifies CASSLGGSSYEQYF.

With respect to this clonotype: A library prepared for alpha chains yielded this beta chain as an off-target read; its size is of little meaning. This CDR3 is CASSPRGALPDEQYF. The CDR3, as DNA: TGTGCCAGCAGCCCTCGCGGGGCCCTCCCGGACGAGCAGTACTTC. This chain joins TRBV7-9 and TRBJ2-7, with a tentative D call TRBD2 (6 bases). V lost 5 bases to trimming and J lost 5 bases, with 19 bases between them. CDR1 and CDR2 (germline): SEHNR, FQNEAQ (reference sequence). The CDR3 loop spans 15 amino acids.

With regard to this clonotype: In a library made to pick up alpha chains, this beta chain is a stray read with a size that means little. The chain is built from TRBV19 and TRBJ2-5, with D perhaps matching TRBD1 or TRBD2 (5 bases each). V was trimmed by 5 bases and J by 1 base, leaving 14 bases between them. CDR3 length equals 15 residues. CDR1 is LNHDA, CDR2 SQIVND, per germline (reference sequence). The CDR3 protein is CASSGAGTAQETQYF. DNA for the CDR3: TGTGCCAGTAGTGGAGCCGGGACGGCCCAAGAGACCCAGTACTTC.

In regard to this clonotype: Found in a library prepared for alpha chains, this beta chain is an off-target read, and its abundance has little meaning. The rearrangement joins TRBV11-3 to TRBJ2-5; D is unresolved. Trimming shortened V by 4 bases and J by 3 bases, and 9 bases separated the two germline ends. The CDR3 runs 13 residues. Per germline, CDR1 SGHNT and CDR2 YENEEA. In DNA form, the CDR3 reads TGTGCCAGCAGCTACGGGCCGAAAGAGACCCAGTACTTC. It codes for CASSYGPKETQYF.

In its sample, this clonotype ranks as medium-sized. This beta chain turned up in a library designed for alpha chains; as an off-target read, its abundance says little. The chain has TRBV6-1 and TRBJ2-7; no reliable D call. Deletions cut 4 bases from V and 2 bases from J, with 12 bases between. This CDR3 region has 14 residues. Germline V gene data show CDR1 as MNHNS and CDR2 as SASEGT. The DNA for the CDR3 is TGTGCCAGCAGTGTGAACAGCTGGACCTACGAGCAGTACTTC. Protein product: CASSVNSWTYEQYF.

This clonotype was seen at least ten times. Little can be read into the size of this beta chain, an off-target read in a library designed for alpha chains. The chain is built from TRBV20-1 and TRBJ1-1; D is undetermined. The CDR3 length is 12 residues. V lost 3 bases and J 1 base, leaving 6 bases between the germline ends. CDR1 DFQATT and CDR2 SNEGSKA come from the germline V gene (reference sequence). The CDR3, as DNA: TGCAGTGCTAGCCCAGGGAACACTGAAGCTTTCTTT. It translates to CSASPGNTEAFF.

This clonotype is medium-sized within its sample. Since the library was made to target alpha chains, this beta chain is a stray read and its abundance is not meaningful. The chain has TRBV6-6 and TRBJ1-5; no clear D. Deletions cut 3 bases from V and 2 bases from J, with 8 bases between. The CDR3 covers 14 residues. Germline V gene sequence: CDR1 MNHNY, CDR2 SVGAGI (reference sequence). Here the CDR3 DNA reads TGTGCCAGCAGTTATATCTCTGGCAATCAGCCCCAGCATTTT. Translated: CASSYISGNQPQHF.

A word on this clonotype: The library was prepared for alpha chains; this beta chain is a stray read, so its frequency means little. The V gene is TRBV7-2, the J gene TRBJ2-3, with TRBD2 as a possible D gene (5 bases). V was cut by 0 bases and J by 0 bases, with 19 bases left in between. The CDR3 is 19 residues long. The V gene's germline CDR1 is SGHTA and CDR2 FQGNSA. The CDR3 DNA reads as TGTGCCAGCAGCTTAGCGAGAAGCGGACGTATTGGGAGCACAGATACGCAGTATTTT. Translated, it gives CASSLARSGRIGSTDTQYF. Filled out from reference TRBV7-2 and TRBJ2-3, the complete variable domain reads GAGVSQSPSNKVTEKGKDVELRCDPISGHTALYWYRQSLGQGLEFLIYFQGNSAPDKSGLPSDRFSAERTGGSVSTLTIQRTQQEDSAVYLCASSLARSGRIGSTDTQYFGPGTRLTVL.

This clonotype occurred many times. With the library built for alpha chains, this beta chain is off target and its frequency is not meaningful. V usage is TRBV6-5 and J usage is TRBJ1-6; the D gene is possibly TRBD1 (5 bases). CDR1 is MNHEY and CDR2 is SVGAGI in the germline V gene. The CDR3 runs to 18 residues. V was clipped by 0 bases and J by 0 bases, with 12 bases between them. This CDR3 is CASSYSRAGGSYNSPLHF. CDR3 sequence (DNA): TGTGCCAGCAGTTACTCGAGGGCTGGGGGCTCCTATAATTCACCCCTCCACTTT.

This clonotype was recorded at least ten times. Being off target in a library aimed at alpha chains, this beta chain has a size of little meaning. This chain connects TRBV3-1 to TRBJ2-7; TRBD1 matches 7 bases. V lost 5 bases and J lost 2; bases outside the gene matches: 6. CDR3 length equals 14 residues. Germline V gives CDR1 LGHDT, CDR2 YNNKEL (reference sequence). The CDR3 here is CASSVRTGAYEQYF. The CDR3 DNA reads TGTGCCAGCAGCGTCCGGACAGGAGCCTACGAGCAGTACTTC.

This clonotype has at least ten counts. Little can be read into the size of this beta chain, an off-target read in a library designed for alpha chains. V gene TRBV20-1 combines with J gene TRBJ2-7; D is perhaps TRBD1 or TRBD2 (10 bases each). Per the germline V gene, CDR1 is DFQATT and CDR2 is SNEGSKA (reference sequence). The V end was cut by 1 base, the J end by 6 bases, with 25 bases between. The CDR3 is made up of 17 amino acids. CDR3 protein: CSARVDRGREREGEQYF. The CDR3 DNA follows: TGCAGTGCTAGAGTTGACAGGGGGCGCGAGCGGGAGGGCGAGCAGTACTTC.

About this clonotype: Found in a library prepared for alpha chains, this beta chain is an off-target read, and its abundance has little meaning. The chain joins TRBV7-9 to TRBJ2-3; weak D call: TRBD2 (6 bases). The V end was cut by 1 base, the J end by 1 base, with 12 bases between. Germline V gives CDR1 SEHNR, CDR2 FQNEAQ (reference sequence). The CDR3 sequence is 16 residues long. CDR3 in amino acids: CASSLDYSGGTDTQYF. The CDR3 DNA reads TGTGCCAGCAGCTTAGATTATAGCGGAGGCACAGATACGCAGTATTTT.

This clonotype was observed at least ten times. Since it is a stray read in a library aimed at alpha chains, this beta chain has a size that is not meaningful. The genes are TRBV7-2 and TRBJ1-1; D not certain. Looked up from germline, CDR1 is SGHTA and CDR2 is FQGNSA. V lost 0 bases and J lost 2, with 7 bases in between. The CDR3 runs to 14 residues. The CDR3 spells CASSLAGHNTEAFF. The CDR3, as DNA: TGTGCCAGCAGCTTAGCCGGCCATAACACTGAAGCTTTCTTT.

This clonotype was found many times. The library was prepared for alpha chains; this beta chain is a stray read, so its frequency means little. This chain connects TRBV12-3 or TRBV12-4 to TRBJ1-1; 8 nucleotides match TRBD1. Germline trimming cut 4 bases from V and 5 bases from J; bases unmatched to any gene: 6. The CDR3 is 14 amino acids. The CDR3 loop is CASSSGQGRTEAFF. The CDR3 DNA follows: TGTGCCAGCAGTTCCGGACAGGGTAGGACTGAAGCTTTCTTT.

This clonotype was counted at least ten times. This beta chain came through as a stray read in a library set up for alpha chains, and its size says little. The J gene is TRBJ2-5, the V gene TRBV28, with D maybe TRBD1 (5 bases). V lost 6 bases and J lost 5, with 16 bases in between. Germline CDR1 is MDHEN and CDR2 is SYDVKM. The CDR3 is made up of 14 amino acids. In DNA, the CDR3 is TGTGCCAGCAGCAACCAGGGTGGAGTTGAGACCCAGTACTTC. Protein sequence: CASSNQGGVETQYF.

Notes on this clonotype: A junction boundary mismatches the germline segment, possibly from a read error. This beta chain represents an off-target read in a library built for alpha chains; its size is of limited meaning. The chain uses TRBV7-2 and TRBJ2-2; TRBD2 matches at 7 bases. The CDR3 spans 15 residues. Germline assignment: CDR1 SGHTA and CDR2 FQGNSA. The CDR3 protein is CASSLVGGNTRELFF. DNA for the CDR3: TGTGCCAGCAGCTTAGTGGGGGGGAACACCAGGGAGCTGTTTTTT.

This clonotype was counted many times. This beta chain was picked up by a library intended for alpha chains and is off target, so its count carries little meaning. The CDR3 DNA is TGTGCCAGCAGCTTAGCCGATGGGGGGACGCCGGAGACCCAGTACTTC. It yields the protein CASSLADGGTPETQYF. The chain links TRBV7-9 to TRBJ2-5, with D possibly being TRBD2 (6 bases). V lost 0 bases, J lost 5 bases, and 16 bases lay in between. CDR3 length: 16 residues. Per the germline V gene, CDR1 is SEHNR and CDR2 is FQNEAQ (reference sequence).

In the case of this clonotype: This beta chain is a stray sequence in a library constructed for alpha chains; its clone size is not meaningful. This chain links TRBV7-2 with TRBJ2-3; the match to TRBD1 covers 7 bases. CDR3 size: 14 residues. Germline CDR1 SGHTA, CDR2 FQGNSA. The V gene end was trimmed by 5 bases and the J gene end by 4 bases; junction bases not matched to a gene: 6. The CDR3 region has the DNA TGTGCCAGCAGCCCAGGGGGAATTCCAGATACGCAGTATTTT. Protein: CASSPGGIPDTQYF.

About this clonotype itself: Being off target in a library aimed at alpha chains, this beta chain has a size of little meaning. The chain carries TRBV20-1 and TRBJ1-6, with D perhaps TRBD1 (6 bases). Germline V gene lookup returns CDR1 DFQATT and CDR2 SNEGSKA (reference sequence). The CDR3 runs to 15 residues. The V and J ends lost 1 base and 8 bases respectively, with 15 bases between them. The CDR3 here is CSARGYNRVDSPLHF. In nucleotides, the CDR3 is TGCAGTGCTAGAGGGTATAACAGGGTCGATTCACCCCTCCACTTT.

As regards this clonotype: Since it is a stray read in a library aimed at alpha chains, this beta chain has a size that is not meaningful. The V gene is TRBV6-5, the J gene TRBJ1-4; D is ambiguous. Germline CDR1 and CDR2: MNHEY and SVGAGI. Trimming left V 8 bases short and J 0 bases short, with 10 bases between. This CDR3 is 14 amino acids long. CDR3 amino acids: CASVPNPTNEKLFF. Written as DNA, the CDR3 is TGTGCCAGCGTACCTAATCCAACTAATGAAAAACTGTTTTTT.

This clonotype was observed many times. This beta chain is a stray read from a library made for alpha chains; its abundance is not meaningful. V usage is TRBV29-1 and J usage is TRBJ1-5; 10 bases agree with TRBD1. Unmatched junction bases numbered 2, after V lost 1 base and J lost 2 bases. The germline V gene encodes CDR1 SQVTM and CDR2 ANQGSEA. This CDR3 contains 15 residues. CDR3 nucleotides: TGCAGCGTTGAAGTAGGGACAGGGGGCAATCAGCCCCAGCATTTT. It specifies CSVEVGTGGNQPQHF.

This clonotype was detected ten times or more. As an off-target read in a library built for alpha chains, this beta chain has a frequency of little significance. This chain joins TRBV6-6 and TRBJ1-5; D is undetermined. V was shortened by 6 bases and J by 0 bases, with 18 bases between the two germline ends. The CDR3 length is 17 residues. Germline loops: CDR1 MNHNY, CDR2 SVGAGI (reference sequence). The CDR3 DNA sequence: TGTGCCAGCAGCCTATCGAGAGGTGAAGGTAGCAATCAGCCCCAGCATTTT. It translates to CASSLSRGEGSNQPQHF.

There are a few counts of this clonotype. This beta chain is an off-target read within a library intended for alpha chains, so its frequency means little. The chain uses TRBV11-2 and TRBJ1-1; no reliable D call. The CDR3 totals 15 residues. Trimming cost V 1 base and J 4 bases, with 13 bases left between them. Germline CDR1 and CDR2: SGHAT and FQNNGV. This CDR3 reads CASSLGSGSVTEAFF. The CDR3 nucleotides are TGTGCCAGCAGCTTAGGATCGGGCAGCGTCACTGAAGCTTTCTTT.